The clone carrying this TCR beta chain was seen many times. Its antigen is unknown. Breast cancer patients provided tissue from their axillary draining lymph nodes. The CDR3 consists of 12 residues. V was cut by 5 bases and J by 2 bases, with 7 bases left in between. CDR1 SNHLY and CDR2 FYNNEI come from the germline V gene. This sample stems from a study of breast tumors, draining lymph nodes, adjacent tissues. TCRdb called the multiplex PCR reads again in MiXCR, with one record for every CDR3 protein. The table has 120,000 or so distinct CDR3 sequences, just under 20% seen once. Study-wide findings and caveats: Most tumor T cells seemingly derive from lymph node, then expand in tumor. Tumors had less TCR diversity than lymph nodes, more than nontumor tissue. That most tumor T cells come from lymph nodes remained unproven. Tumor and nontumor repertoires were significantly more similar in luminal-like than in basal-like breast cancer.

The sequence came from a female donor with breast cancer. Some clones in this sample may be carry-over from other donors' samples. The source material was axillary lymph node tissue. The rearrangement links TRBV2 to TRBJ2-7, with D unresolved. The DNA for the CDR3 is TGTGCCAGCAGTTCCAACCCCTACGAGCAGTACTTC. As protein: CASSSNPYEQYF.